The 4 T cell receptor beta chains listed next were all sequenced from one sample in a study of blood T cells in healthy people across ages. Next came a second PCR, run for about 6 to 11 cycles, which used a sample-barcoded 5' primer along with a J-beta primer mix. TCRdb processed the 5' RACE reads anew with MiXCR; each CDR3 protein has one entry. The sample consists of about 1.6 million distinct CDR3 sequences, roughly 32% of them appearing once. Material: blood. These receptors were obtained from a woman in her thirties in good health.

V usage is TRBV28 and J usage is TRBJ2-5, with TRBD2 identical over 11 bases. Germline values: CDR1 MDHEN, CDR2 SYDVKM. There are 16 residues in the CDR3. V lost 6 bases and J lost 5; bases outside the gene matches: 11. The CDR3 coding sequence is TGTGCCAGCAGCCCGATTGGTAGCGGGAGGGCGGAGACCCAGTACTTC. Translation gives CASSPIGSGRAETQYF.

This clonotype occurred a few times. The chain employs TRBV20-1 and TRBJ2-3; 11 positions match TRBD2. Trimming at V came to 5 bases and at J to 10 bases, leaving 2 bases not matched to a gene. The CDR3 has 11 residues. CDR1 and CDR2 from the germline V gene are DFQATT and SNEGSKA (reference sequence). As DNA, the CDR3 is TGCAGTGCTCGGACTAGCGGGTCGCAGTATTTT. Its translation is CSARTSGSQYF.

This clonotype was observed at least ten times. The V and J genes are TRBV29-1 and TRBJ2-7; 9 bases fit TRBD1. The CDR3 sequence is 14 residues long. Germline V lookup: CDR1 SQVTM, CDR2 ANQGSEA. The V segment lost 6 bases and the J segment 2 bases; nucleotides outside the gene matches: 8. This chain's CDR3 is CSVLGTGLAYEQYF. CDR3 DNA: TGCAGCGTCTTAGGGACAGGGCTTGCCTACGAGCAGTACTTC.

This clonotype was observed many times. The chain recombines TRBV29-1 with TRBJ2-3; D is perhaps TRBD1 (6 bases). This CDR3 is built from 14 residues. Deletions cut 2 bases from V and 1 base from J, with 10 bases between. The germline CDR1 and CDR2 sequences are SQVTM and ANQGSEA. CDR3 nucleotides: TGCAGCGTTGAATTGGGACATCGCACAGATACGCAGTATTTT. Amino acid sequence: CSVELGHRTDTQYF.